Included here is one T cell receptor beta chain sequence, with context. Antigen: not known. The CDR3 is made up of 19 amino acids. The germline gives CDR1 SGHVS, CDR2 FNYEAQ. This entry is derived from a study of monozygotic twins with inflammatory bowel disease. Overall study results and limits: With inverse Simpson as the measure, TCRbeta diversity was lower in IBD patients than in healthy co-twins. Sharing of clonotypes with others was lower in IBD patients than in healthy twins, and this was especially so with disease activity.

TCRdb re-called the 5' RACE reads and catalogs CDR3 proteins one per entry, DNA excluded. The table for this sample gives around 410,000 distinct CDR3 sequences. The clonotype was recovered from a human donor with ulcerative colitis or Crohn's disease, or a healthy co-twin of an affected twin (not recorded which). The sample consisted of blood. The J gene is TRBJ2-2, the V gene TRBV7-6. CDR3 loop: CASSLVDTRSGINTGELFF.